One sample yielded the 24 T cell receptor beta chains listed below, sequenced in a study of cytomegalovirus exposure and HLA in healthy donors (dated by TCRdb to about 2017). Library generation was performed with the immunoSEQ multiplex PCR assay. A mixture of 60 forward primers for TCR Vbeta segments and 13 reverse primers for TCR Jbeta segments was used in the multiplex PCR. The table comes from immuneACCESS by way of TCRdb, which keeps in-frame sequences with V and J called. Part of the clones is missing from these tables; in studies checked, under half for an unresolved V gene and the rest for unknown reasons. This sample lists over 150,000 clones; roughly 82% were detected once. The ten largest clones capture about 10% of the sample. The source material was PBMCs. The receptors derive from a man in his fifties in good health and CMV-seropositive.

This chain connects TRBV13 to TRBJ2-7; 9 positions agree with TRBD1. This CDR3 comprises 15 residues. Trimming took 4 bases from V and 5 from J; bases not matched to a gene: 9. The germline V gene encodes CDR1 PRHDT and CDR2 FYEKMQ (reference sequence). CDR3 in DNA: TGTGCCAGCAGCTCCTCCGGGACAGGGTCGCACGAGCAGTACTTC. It specifies CASSSSGTGSHEQYF.

Regarding this clone: Other DNA variants within this sample encode the same CDR3. This CDR3 reads CASSFRGSSYNEQFF. CDR3 in DNA: TGTGCCAGCAGCTTTCGAGGTAGCTCCTACAATGAGCAGTTCTTC. The V call is TRBV7-9, the J call TRBJ2-1; the D is unclear. V lost 3 bases, J lost 0 bases, and 9 bases lay in between. Germline lookup yields CDR1 SEHNR and CDR2 FQNEAQ (reference sequence). This CDR3 comprises 15 residues.

CDR3 in DNA: TGTGCCAGCAGCTCCGGGGGATATAATTCACCCCTCCACTTT. Translated, it gives CASSSGGYNSPLHF. This chain uses TRBV7-9 with TRBJ1-6, with a possible D match to TRBD1 (5 bases). The CDR3 is made up of 14 amino acids. V was pared by 4 bases and J by 4 bases, with 8 bases between. In germline, CDR1 is SEHNR, CDR2 FQNEAQ (reference sequence).

This chain connects TRBV27 to TRBJ2-7; D may be TRBD2 (5 bases). Germline V gene lookup returns CDR1 MNHEY and CDR2 SMNVEV (reference sequence). This CDR3 region has 14 residues. V was cut by 5 bases and J by 2 bases, with 13 bases left in between. The CDR3, as DNA: TGTGCCAGCAGTGAGGGTCCAGGCCCCTACGAGCAGTACTTC. Its protein is CASSEGPGPYEQYF.

The chain combines TRBV28 with TRBJ2-7, with a tentative D call TRBD2 (5 bases). The CDR3 extends over 13 amino acids. CDR1 and CDR2 (germline): MDHEN, SYDVKM. V lost 6 bases, J lost 7 bases, and 16 bases lay in between. CDR3 in amino acids: CASSLEDLREQYF. The DNA of the CDR3 is TGTGCCAGCAGCTTGGAGGATCTGCGGGAGCAGTACTTC. The full variable domain, with the rest looked up from reference TRBV28 and TRBJ2-7, is DVKVTQSSRYLVKRTGEKVFLECVQDMDHENMFWYRQDPGLGLRLIYFSYDVKMKEKGDIPEGYSVSREKKERFSLILESASTNQTSMYLCASSLEDLREQYFGPGTRLTVT.

The rearrangement uses TRBV29-1 and TRBJ2-6, with D maybe TRBD2 (6 bases). The germline V gene has CDR1 SQVTM and CDR2 ANQGSEA. This CDR3 is built from 12 residues. V lost 6 bases and J 3 bases, leaving 6 bases between the germline ends. CDR3: CSVGGGANVLTF. CDR3 sequence (DNA): TGCAGCGTCGGGGGTGGGGCCAACGTCCTGACTTTC.

This chain joins TRBV5-1 and TRBJ2-3; no definite D call. The V gene lost 1 base and the J gene lost 5 bases, with 5 bases spanning the gap. The CDR3 covers 12 residues. Germline V gene sequence: CDR1 SGHRS, CDR2 YFSETQ. The CDR3 here is CASSLSVDTQYF. CDR3 sequence (DNA): TGCGCCAGCAGCTTGTCAGTAGATACGCAGTATTTT. The whole variable domain, remainder taken from reference TRBV5-1 and TRBJ2-3, is KAGVTQTPRYLIKTRGQQVTLSCSPISGHRSVSWYQQTPGQGLQFLFEYFSETQRNKGNFPGRFSGRQFSNSRSEMNVSTLELGDSALYLCASSLSVDTQYFGPGTRLTVL.

The V call is TRBV19, the J call TRBJ2-5; maybe TRBD2 (6 bases). The J call is in doubt because the DNA end fits TRBJ2-7 better. The CDR3 runs 16 residues. Germline V CDR1 and CDR2: LNHDA, SQIVND (reference sequence). CDR3 region: CASSTQENSWRDEQYF. The CDR3 bases are TGTGCCAGTAGTACCCAAGAGAACAGCTGGAGGGACGAGCAGTACTTC.

In this sample, this clone turned up once. V gene TRBV28 combines with J gene TRBJ1-4, with 7 nucleotides matching TRBD1. The CDR3 contains 17 residues. Germline V lookup: CDR1 MDHEN, CDR2 SYDVKM. V dropped 2 bases and J dropped 2; count of bases not matched to a gene: 8. This CDR3 reads CASSLPRQGITNEKLFF. DNA for the CDR3: TGTGCCAGCAGTTTACCCCGACAGGGCATCACTAATGAAAAACTGTTTTTT.

The rearrangement links TRBV11-2 to TRBJ2-2; perhaps TRBD2 as D (5 bases). Germline loops: CDR1 SGHAT, CDR2 FQNNGV. V lost 1 base, J lost 3 bases, and 12 bases lay in between. This CDR3 is built from 16 residues. CDR3 loop: CASSLVDLRDTGELFF. For the CDR3, the DNA is TGTGCCAGCAGCTTAGTCGACTTGCGGGACACCGGGGAGCTGTTTTTT.

V and J are TRBV5-1 and TRBJ1-5, with D unclear. V was trimmed by 0 bases and J by 2 bases, leaving 6 bases between them. Looked up from germline, CDR1 is SGHRS and CDR2 is YFSETQ. There are 14 residues in the CDR3. The CDR3 DNA reads TGCGCCAGCAGCTTGGGAACAGGCAATCAGCCCCAGCATTTT. Its protein is CASSLGTGNQPQHF.

The CDR3 is CASSLVNNEQFF. In DNA form, the CDR3 reads TGTGCCAGCAGCTTAGTTAACAATGAGCAGTTCTTC. V is TRBV7-2 and J is TRBJ2-1; no definite D call. The CDR3 covers 12 residues. V lost 1 base and J lost 5, with 3 bases in between. Germline V gene lookup returns CDR1 SGHTA and CDR2 FQGNSA.

In nucleotides, the CDR3 is TGTGCCAGCAGTGAACTCCGGGGGGCCAAAAACATTCAGTACTTC. Its protein product is CASSELRGAKNIQYF. This chain uses TRBV6-1 with TRBJ2-4; perhaps TRBD2 as D (6 bases). The CDR3 is made up of 15 amino acids. In germline, CDR1 is MNHNS, CDR2 SASEGT. The V end was cut by 2 bases, the J end by 1 base, with 9 bases between.

CDR3 bases: TGTGCCAGTAGTGCCGAAGGCCCAGCGGGCACCTACGAGCAGTACTTC. Protein: CASSAEGPAGTYEQYF. This sequence joins TRBV19 and TRBJ2-7; tentatively, D is TRBD2 (6 bases). Trimming left V 5 bases short and J 2 bases short, with 19 bases between. This CDR3 has 16 amino acids. Per the germline V gene, CDR1 is LNHDA and CDR2 is SQIVND (reference sequence).

V is TRBV30 and J is TRBJ2-5; 7 positions agree with TRBD1. TRBJ2-7 explains the end of the DNA better; the J call may be wrong. Germline lookup yields CDR1 GTSNPN and CDR2 SVGIG (reference sequence). The CDR3 extends over 12 amino acids. The CDR3, as DNA: TGTGCCGGCGACAGGGAGCCCTACGAGCAGTACTTC. Its protein is CAGDREPYEQYF.

This chain uses TRBV15 with TRBJ2-5; TRBD1 matches at 12 bases. The CDR3 runs to 14 residues. The germline CDR1 and CDR2 sequences are LNHNV and YYDKDF (reference sequence). V trimming: 8 bases; J trimming: 1 base; junction bases outside the gene matches: 2. CDR3 region: CATGDRGRQETQYF. In nucleotides, the CDR3 is TGTGCCACCGGGGACAGGGGGCGCCAAGAGACCCAGTACTTC. Using reference TRBV15 and TRBJ2-5 for the parts outside the CDR3, the full variable domain is DAMVIQNPRYQVTQFGKPVTLSCSQTLNHNVMYWYQQKSSQAPKLLFHYYDKDFNNEADTPDNFQSRRPNTSFCFLDIRSPGLGDTAMYLCATGDRGRQETQYFGPGTRLLVL.

V and J are TRBV27 and TRBJ2-1, with D possibly being TRBD1 (5 bases). Trimming took off 5 bases at V and 9 bases at J, with 17 bases between the two ends. The germline V gene encodes CDR1 MNHEY and CDR2 SMNVEV (reference sequence). The CDR3 runs 14 residues. The CDR3 loop reads CASSQLRGKSEQFF. The CDR3 region has the DNA TGTGCCAGCAGTCAACTAAGGGGCAAGTCTGAGCAGTTCTTC.

The gene calls are TRBV6-5 and TRBJ2-7; TRBD2 aligns across 9 bases. The germline V gene encodes CDR1 MNHEY and CDR2 SVGAGI. The CDR3 covers 14 residues. With 2 bases clipped from V and 4 bases from J, the junction kept 3 bases outside the gene matches. CDR3 sequence (DNA): TGTGCCAGCAGTTACATTAGCGGGAGTTACGAGCAGTACTTC. This sequence encodes CASSYISGSYEQYF.

The chain links TRBV11-2 to TRBJ1-5, with D unclear. Germline V gives CDR1 SGHAT, CDR2 FQNNGV. The CDR3 has 13 amino acids. V was cut by 2 bases and J by 5 bases, with 7 bases left in between. The CDR3 nucleotides read TGTGCCAGCAGCTTATCAGAAGATCAGCCCCAGCATTTT. Encoded protein: CASSLSEDQPQHF.

The rearrangement uses TRBV9 and TRBJ2-2; a weak D match, TRBD1 (6 bases). The V and J ends lost 4 bases and 7 bases respectively, with 20 bases between them. CDR1 and CDR2 from the germline V gene are SGDLS and YYNGEE. This CDR3 has 16 amino acids. CDR3 protein: CASSPPGGAIGGELFF. The CDR3, as DNA: TGTGCCAGCAGCCCTCCTGGGGGCGCCATAGGCGGGGAGCTGTTTTTT.

This clone was seen a few times. The J gene is TRBJ2-7, the V gene TRBV11-2; D is undetermined. V was shortened by 5 bases and J by 0 bases, with 20 bases between the two germline ends. This CDR3 has 17 amino acids. CDR1 and CDR2 (germline): SGHAT, FQNNGV. The CDR3: CASSTPTGSAGSYEQYF. CDR3 nucleotides: TGTGCCAGCAGCACACCGACCGGGTCTGCCGGCTCCTACGAGCAGTACTTC.

This clone was seen just once. The chain is built from TRBV5-6 and TRBJ2-4; 7 nucleotides align to TRBD2. This CDR3 has 16 residues. Unmatched junction bases numbered 8, after V lost 0 bases and J lost 5 bases. Germline V CDR1 and CDR2: SGHDT, YYEEEE. In DNA form, the CDR3 reads TGTGCCAGCAGCTTGGGGGCTAGCGGCACCCAAAACATTCAGTACTTC. It encodes CASSLGASGTQNIQYF. Filled out from reference TRBV5-6 and TRBJ2-4, the complete variable domain reads DAGVTQSPTHLIKTRGQQVTLRCSPKSGHDTVSWYQQALGQGPQFIFQYYEEEERQRGNFPDRFSGHQFPNYSSELNVNALLLGDSALYLCASSLGASGTQNIQYFGAGTRLSVL.

This rearrangement joins TRBV29-1 to TRBJ1-1; possible D gene TRBD1, 5 bases. The germline CDR1 and CDR2 sequences are SQVTM and ANQGSEA. The CDR3 extends over 12 amino acids. The CDR3 reads CSSIPGGTEAFF. The DNA of the CDR3 is TGCAGTTCAATACCGGGGGGGACTGAAGCTTTCTTT.

This clone was observed a few times. The chain links TRBV5-8 to TRBJ2-5, with 7 bases aligning to TRBD2. The V segment lost 2 bases and the J segment 3 bases; nucleotides outside the gene matches: 4. The CDR3 totals 14 residues. Per germline, CDR1 SGHTS and CDR2 YDEGEE. Here the CDR3 reads CASSLKAGEETQYF. CDR3 nucleotide sequence: TGTGCCAGCAGCTTAAAGGCGGGAGAAGAGACCCAGTACTTC.